This T cell receptor (beta chain) stems from a study of shared clonotypes between healthy human individuals. Study-level background: Aged between 18 and 49, the donors were two women and a few men. Notes on the study in general: Relative to their counterparts shared across all four donors, non-shared clonotypes exhibited diminished generation probabilities.

This clone was found many times. The antigen remains undetermined. Original processing methods: Without quality scores, immunoSEQ junctional reads could not be filtered like full-length reads. Data came from immunoSEQ multiplex PCR; TCRdb stores just in-frame clones and leaves some out. V and J calls and clone size follow that table, whereas D and trimming were derived from the DNA. The table shows more than 850,000 clones, with roughly 74% occurring only once. CDR1 and CDR2 (germline): SNHLY, FYNNEI. This CDR3 is 14 amino acids long. Trimming took off 7 bases at V and 4 bases at J, with 16 bases between the two ends.

The rearrangement links TRBV2 to TRBJ2-5; no clear D gene. This receptor was obtained from a young man in good health. Some clones in this sample may be carry-over from other donors' samples. Sequencing input: memory CD4+ T cells from PBMCs. Subset here: CD45RA-negative fraction. CDR3 protein: CASKSWGSTETQYF. The CDR3 coding sequence is TGTGCCAGCAAAAGCTGGGGTAGCACAGAGACCCAGTACTTC.